This T cell receptor (beta chain) was identified during a study of cytomegalovirus exposure and HLA in healthy donors. The study ran its PCR with 60 Vbeta and 13 Jbeta primers. Sequencing was performed with immunoSEQ multiplex PCR; in TCRdb, only in-frame clones are kept and a portion is missing. The repertoire consists of 100,000 or so clones, with roughly 73% occurring once and the leading ten covering 8.6%. The trim removed 4 bases at V and 6 bases at J, leaving 13 bases unmatched. Germline lookup yields CDR1 SGHNT and CDR2 YENEEA. The CDR3 is 16 amino acids. This sequence was found in a woman aged 40 to 55 in good health and CMV-seropositive. This chain joins TRBV11-3 and TRBJ2-7; TRBD1 aligns across 9 bases. The specimen was PBMCs. CDR3 in DNA: TGTGCCAGCAGCTCATGGTCGGGGGACAGGGCTCGCGAGCAGTACTTC. This encodes CASSSWSGDRAREQYF. Supplemented by reference TRBV11-3 and TRBJ2-7, the full variable domain reads EAGVVQSPRYKIIEKKQPVAFWCNPISGHNTLYWYLQNLGQGPELLIRYENEEAVDDSQLPKDRFSAERLKGVDSTLKIQPAELGDSAVYLCASSSWSGDRAREQYFGPGTRLTVT.